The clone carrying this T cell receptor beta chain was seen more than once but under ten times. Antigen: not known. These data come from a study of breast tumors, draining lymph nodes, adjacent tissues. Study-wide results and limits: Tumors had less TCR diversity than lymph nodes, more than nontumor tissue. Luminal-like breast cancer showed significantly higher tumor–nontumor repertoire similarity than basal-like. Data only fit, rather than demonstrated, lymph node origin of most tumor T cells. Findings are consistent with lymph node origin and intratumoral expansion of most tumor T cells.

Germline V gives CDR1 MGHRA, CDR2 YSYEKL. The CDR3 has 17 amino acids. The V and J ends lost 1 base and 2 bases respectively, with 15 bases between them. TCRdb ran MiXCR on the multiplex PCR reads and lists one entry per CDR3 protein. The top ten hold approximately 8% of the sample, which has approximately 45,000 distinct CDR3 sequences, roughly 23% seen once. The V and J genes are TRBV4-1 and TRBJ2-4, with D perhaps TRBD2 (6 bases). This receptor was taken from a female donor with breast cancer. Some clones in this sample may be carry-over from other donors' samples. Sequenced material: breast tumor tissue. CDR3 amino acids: CASSQGAAGLSKNIQYF. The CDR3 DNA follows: TGCGCCAGCAGCCAAGGTGCGGCGGGGCTGTCCAAAAACATTCAGTACTTC.